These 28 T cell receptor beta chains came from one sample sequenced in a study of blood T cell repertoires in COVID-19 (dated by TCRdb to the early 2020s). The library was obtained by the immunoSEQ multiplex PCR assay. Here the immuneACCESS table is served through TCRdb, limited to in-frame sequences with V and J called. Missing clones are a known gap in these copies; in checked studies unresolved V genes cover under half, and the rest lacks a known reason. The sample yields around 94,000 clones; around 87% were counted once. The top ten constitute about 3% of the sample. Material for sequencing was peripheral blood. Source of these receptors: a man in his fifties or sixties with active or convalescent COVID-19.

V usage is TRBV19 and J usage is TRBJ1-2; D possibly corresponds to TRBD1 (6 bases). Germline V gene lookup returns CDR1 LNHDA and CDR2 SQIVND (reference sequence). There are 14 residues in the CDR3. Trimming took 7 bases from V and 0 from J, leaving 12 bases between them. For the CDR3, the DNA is TGTGCCAGTACACCCGGGACACCTAACTATGGCTACACCTTC. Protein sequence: CASTPGTPNYGYTF.

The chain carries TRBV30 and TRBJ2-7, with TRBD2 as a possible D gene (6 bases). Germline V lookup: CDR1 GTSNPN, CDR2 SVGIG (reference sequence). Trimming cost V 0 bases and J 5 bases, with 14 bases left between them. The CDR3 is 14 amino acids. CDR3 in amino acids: CAWSVHGGKNEQYF. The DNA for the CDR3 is TGTGCCTGGAGTGTACATGGGGGGAAAAACGAGCAGTACTTC.

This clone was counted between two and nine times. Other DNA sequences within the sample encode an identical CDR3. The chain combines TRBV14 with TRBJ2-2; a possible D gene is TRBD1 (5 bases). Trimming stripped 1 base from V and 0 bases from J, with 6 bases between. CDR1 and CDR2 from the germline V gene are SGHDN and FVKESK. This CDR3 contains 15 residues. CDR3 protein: CASSQGTPNTGELFF. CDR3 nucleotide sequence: TGTGCCAGCAGCCAAGGGACACCGAACACCGGGGAGCTGTTTTTT.

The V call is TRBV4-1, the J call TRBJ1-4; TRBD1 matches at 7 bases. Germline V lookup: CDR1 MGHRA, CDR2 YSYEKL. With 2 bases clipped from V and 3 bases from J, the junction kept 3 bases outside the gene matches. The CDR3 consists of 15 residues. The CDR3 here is CASSQIRGSNEKLFF. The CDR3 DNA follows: TGCGCCAGCAGCCAAATCAGGGGGTCTAATGAAAAACTGTTTTTT.

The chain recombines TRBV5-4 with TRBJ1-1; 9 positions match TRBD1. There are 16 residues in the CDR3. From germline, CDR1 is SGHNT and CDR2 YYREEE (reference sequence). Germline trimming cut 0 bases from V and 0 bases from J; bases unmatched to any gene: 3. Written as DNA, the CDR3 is TGTGCCAGCAGCTTGGGACAGGGGGTAATGAACACTGAAGCTTTCTTT. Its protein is CASSLGQGVMNTEAFF.

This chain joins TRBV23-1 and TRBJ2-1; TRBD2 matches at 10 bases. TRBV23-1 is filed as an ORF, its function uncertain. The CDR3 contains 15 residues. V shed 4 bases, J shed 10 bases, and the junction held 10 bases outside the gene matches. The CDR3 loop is CASSPRGKRGGEQFF. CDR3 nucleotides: TGCGCCAGCAGTCCCCGTGGGAAGCGGGGGGGCGAGCAGTTCTTC.

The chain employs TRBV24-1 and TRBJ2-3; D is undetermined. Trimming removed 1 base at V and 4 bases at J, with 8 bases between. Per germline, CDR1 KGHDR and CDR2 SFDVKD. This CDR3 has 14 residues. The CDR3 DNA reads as TGTGCCACCAGTGATTTTACCGGTGCAGATACGCAGTATTTT. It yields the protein CATSDFTGADTQYF.

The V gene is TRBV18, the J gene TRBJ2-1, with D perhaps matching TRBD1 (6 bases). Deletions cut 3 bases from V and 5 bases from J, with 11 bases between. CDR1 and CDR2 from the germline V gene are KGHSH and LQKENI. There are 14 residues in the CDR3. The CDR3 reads CASSPRQDDNEQFF. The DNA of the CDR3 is TGTGCCAGCTCACCTCGACAGGATGACAATGAGCAGTTCTTC.

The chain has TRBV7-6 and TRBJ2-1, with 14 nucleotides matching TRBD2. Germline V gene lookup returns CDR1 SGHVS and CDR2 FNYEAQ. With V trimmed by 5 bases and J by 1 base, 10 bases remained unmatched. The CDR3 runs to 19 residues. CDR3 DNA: TGTGCCAGCAGCCAAACGACTAGCGGGGGGGATTGGTCCTACAATGAGCAGTTCTTC. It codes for CASSQTTSGGDWSYNEQFF.

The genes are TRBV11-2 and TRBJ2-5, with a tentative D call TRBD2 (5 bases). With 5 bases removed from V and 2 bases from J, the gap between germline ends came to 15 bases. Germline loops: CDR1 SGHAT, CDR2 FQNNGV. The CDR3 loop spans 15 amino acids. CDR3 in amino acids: CASSPILRDQETQYF. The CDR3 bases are TGTGCCAGCAGCCCGATACTCCGGGATCAAGAGACCCAGTACTTC.

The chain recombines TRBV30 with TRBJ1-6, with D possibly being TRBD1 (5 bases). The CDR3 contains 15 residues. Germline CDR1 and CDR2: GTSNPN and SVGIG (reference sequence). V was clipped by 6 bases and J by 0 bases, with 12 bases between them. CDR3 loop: CACGGASSYNSPLHF. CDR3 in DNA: TGTGCCTGCGGAGGGGCGAGCTCCTATAATTCACCCCTCCACTTT.

The DNA of the CDR3 is TGTGCCAGCAGCTTAGCGGGGGGTAGCAATCAGCCCCAGCATTTT. As protein: CASSLAGGSNQPQHF. This chain links TRBV7-2 with TRBJ1-5, with a possible D match to TRBD1 (5 bases). Germline-derived CDR1 and CDR2 are SGHTA and FQGNSA. This CDR3 has 15 amino acids. Trimming left V 0 bases short and J 0 bases short, with 6 bases between. Drawing the rest from reference TRBV7-2 and TRBJ1-5, the complete variable domain is GAGVSQSPSNKVTEKGKDVELRCDPISGHTALYWYRQSLGQGLEFLIYFQGNSAPDKSGLPSDRFSAERTGGSVSTLTIQRTQQEDSAVYLCASSLAGGSNQPQHFGDGTRLSIL.

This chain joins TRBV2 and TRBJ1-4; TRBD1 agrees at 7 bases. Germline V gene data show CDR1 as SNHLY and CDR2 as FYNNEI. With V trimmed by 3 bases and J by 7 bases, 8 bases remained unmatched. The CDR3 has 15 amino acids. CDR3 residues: CASSERQGGGEKLFF. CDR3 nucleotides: TGTGCCAGCAGTGAGCGACAGGGTGGAGGTGAAAAACTGTTTTTT.

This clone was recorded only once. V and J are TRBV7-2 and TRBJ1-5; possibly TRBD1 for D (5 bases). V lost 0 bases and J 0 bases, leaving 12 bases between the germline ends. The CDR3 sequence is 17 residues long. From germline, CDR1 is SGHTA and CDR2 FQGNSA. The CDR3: CASSLARVEYSNQPQHF. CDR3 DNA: TGTGCCAGCAGCTTAGCCAGGGTTGAGTATAGCAATCAGCCCCAGCATTTT.

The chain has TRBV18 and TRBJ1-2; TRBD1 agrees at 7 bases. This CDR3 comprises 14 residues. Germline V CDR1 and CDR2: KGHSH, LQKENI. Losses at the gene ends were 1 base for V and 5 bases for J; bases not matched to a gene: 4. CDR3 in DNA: TGTGCCAGCTCACCACGAGGACAGGCGTATGGCTACACCTTC. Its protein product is CASSPRGQAYGYTF.

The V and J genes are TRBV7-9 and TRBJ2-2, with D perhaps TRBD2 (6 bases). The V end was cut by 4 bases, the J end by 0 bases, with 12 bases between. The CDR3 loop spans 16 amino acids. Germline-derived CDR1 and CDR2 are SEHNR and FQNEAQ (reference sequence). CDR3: CASSSLLATNTGELFF. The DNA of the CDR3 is TGTGCCAGCAGCTCCCTCCTAGCGACGAACACCGGGGAGCTGTTTTTT.

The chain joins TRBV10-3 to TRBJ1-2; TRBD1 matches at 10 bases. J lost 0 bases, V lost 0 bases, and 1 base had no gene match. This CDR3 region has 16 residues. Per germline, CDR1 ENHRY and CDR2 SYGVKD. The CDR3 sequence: CAISESGTGANYGYTF. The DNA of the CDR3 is TGTGCCATCAGTGAGTCGGGGACAGGGGCTAACTATGGCTACACCTTC.

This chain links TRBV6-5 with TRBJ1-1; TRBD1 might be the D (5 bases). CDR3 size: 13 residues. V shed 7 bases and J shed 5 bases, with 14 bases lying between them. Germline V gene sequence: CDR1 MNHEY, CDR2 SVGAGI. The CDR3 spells CASTPQGFTEAFF. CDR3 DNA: TGTGCCAGCACCCCCCAGGGTTTTACTGAAGCTTTCTTT.

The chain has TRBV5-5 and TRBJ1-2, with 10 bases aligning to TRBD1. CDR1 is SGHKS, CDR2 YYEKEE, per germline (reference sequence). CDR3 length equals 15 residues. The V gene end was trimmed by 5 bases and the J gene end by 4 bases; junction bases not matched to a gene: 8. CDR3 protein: CASSVTGGIFYGYTF. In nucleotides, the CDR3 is TGTGCCAGCAGTGTGACAGGGGGCATTTTCTATGGCTACACCTTC.

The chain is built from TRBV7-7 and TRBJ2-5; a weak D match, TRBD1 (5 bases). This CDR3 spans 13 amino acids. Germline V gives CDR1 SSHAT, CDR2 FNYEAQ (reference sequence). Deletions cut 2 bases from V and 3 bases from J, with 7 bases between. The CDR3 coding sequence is TGTGCCAGCAGCTTATTGACAGAAGAGACCCAGTACTTC. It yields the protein CASSLLTEETQYF.

CDR3 amino acids: CASSPTRQGSYNEQFF. CDR3 coding DNA: TGTGCCAGCAGCCCTACCCGACAGGGGTCCTACAATGAGCAGTTCTTC. This chain links TRBV7-2 with TRBJ2-1; TRBD1 matches 8 bases. The length of the CDR3 is 16 residues. Germline loops: CDR1 SGHTA, CDR2 FQGNSA. V was pared by 5 bases and J by 1 base, with 7 bases of the junction left unmatched.

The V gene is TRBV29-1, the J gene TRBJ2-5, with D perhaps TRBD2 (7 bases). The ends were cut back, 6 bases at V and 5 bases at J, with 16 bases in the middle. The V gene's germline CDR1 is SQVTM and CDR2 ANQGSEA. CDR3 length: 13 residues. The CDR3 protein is CSVVRGGKETQYF. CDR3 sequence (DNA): TGCAGCGTAGTGAGGGGGGGCAAGGAGACCCAGTACTTC.

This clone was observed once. As DNA, the CDR3 is TGTGCCAGCAGCTCGAGCGGGGGGCGGGGAGATACGCAGTATTTT. Its translation is CASSSSGGRGDTQYF. The chain recombines TRBV5-5 with TRBJ2-3; TRBD2 agrees at 9 bases. V trimming: 3 bases; J trimming: 5 bases; junction bases outside the gene matches: 7. Germline V lookup: CDR1 SGHKS, CDR2 YYEKEE (reference sequence). The length of the CDR3 is 15 residues. Using reference TRBV5-5 and TRBJ2-3 for the parts outside the CDR3, the full variable domain is DAGVTQSPTHLIKTRGQQVTLRCSPISGHKSVSWYQQVLGQGPQFIFQYYEKEERGRGNFPDRFSARQFPNYSSELNVNALLLGDSALYLCASSSSGGRGDTQYFGPGTRLTVL.

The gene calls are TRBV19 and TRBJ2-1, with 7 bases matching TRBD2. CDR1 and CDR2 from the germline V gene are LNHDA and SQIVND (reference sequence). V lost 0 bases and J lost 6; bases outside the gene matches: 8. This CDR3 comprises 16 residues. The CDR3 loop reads CASSIDREVGSNEQFF. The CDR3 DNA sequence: TGTGCCAGTAGTATAGATCGGGAGGTTGGCAGCAATGAGCAGTTCTTC.

The CDR3, as DNA: TGTGCCAGCAGTTCGGGACAGGCCCAGCCCCAGCATTTT. Its translation: CASSSGQAQPQHF. This chain uses TRBV6-5 with TRBJ1-5; 8 positions agree with TRBD1. The CDR3 sequence is 13 residues long. With V trimmed by 4 bases and J by 7 bases, 3 bases remained unmatched. Germline CDR1 reads MNHEY; CDR2 reads SVGAGI.

The CDR3 coding sequence is TGTGCCAGCTGGAGGGCGGAAGGAATCGCTGAAGCTTTCTTT. Its protein product is CASWRAEGIAEAFF. The gene calls are TRBV2 and TRBJ1-1; D not resolved. Deletions cut 8 bases from V and 6 bases from J, with 19 bases between. This CDR3 is 14 amino acids long. Germline CDR1 and CDR2: SNHLY and FYNNEI.

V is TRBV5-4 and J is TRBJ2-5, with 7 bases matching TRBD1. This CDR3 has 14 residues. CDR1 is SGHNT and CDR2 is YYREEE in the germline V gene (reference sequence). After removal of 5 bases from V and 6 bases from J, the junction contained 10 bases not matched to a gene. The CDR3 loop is CASSPDRVVKTQYF. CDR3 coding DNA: TGTGCCAGCAGTCCAGACAGGGTAGTAAAGACCCAGTACTTC. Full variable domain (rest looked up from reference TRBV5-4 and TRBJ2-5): ETGVTQSPTHLIKTRGQQVTLRCSSQSGHNTVSWYQQALGQGPQFIFQYYREEENGRGNFPPRFSGLQFPNYSSELNVNALELDDSALYLCASSPDRVVKTQYFGPGTRLLVL.

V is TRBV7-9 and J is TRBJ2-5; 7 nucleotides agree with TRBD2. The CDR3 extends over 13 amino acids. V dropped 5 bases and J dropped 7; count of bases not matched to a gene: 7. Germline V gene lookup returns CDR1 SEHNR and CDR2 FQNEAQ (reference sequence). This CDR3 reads CASSQSGEGTQYF. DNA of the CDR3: TGTGCCAGCAGCCAGAGCGGGGAGGGGACCCAGTACTTC.